These 26 T cell receptor beta chains originate from one sample sequenced in a study of cytomegalovirus exposure and HLA in healthy donors. PCR employed 60 Vbeta and 13 Jbeta primers. The assay was immunoSEQ multiplex PCR, and TCRdb's table has in-frame clones only and misses some. The table shows around 120,000 clones, with about three quarters occurring only once. Specimen: PBMCs. The source is a human donor in good health.

The gene calls are TRBV7-8 and TRBJ1-2; D might be TRBD1 (5 bases). V shed 7 bases and J shed 5 bases, with 23 bases lying between them. This CDR3 comprises 16 residues. The germline gives CDR1 SGHVS, CDR2 FQNEAQ. The DNA for the CDR3 is TGTGCCAGCATCGAGGCGGGGCCAGGCCAATTTTATGGCTACACCTTC. It specifies CASIEAGPGQFYGYTF. Full variable domain (rest looked up from reference TRBV7-8 and TRBJ1-2): GAGVSQSPRYKVAKRGQDVALRCDPISGHVSLFWYQQALGQGPEFLTYFQNEAQLDKSGLPSDRFFAERPEGSVSTLKIQRTQQEDSAVYLCASIEAGPGQFYGYTFGSGTRLTVV.

This clone showed up just a few times. The chain employs TRBV19 and TRBJ1-1; 7 bases match TRBD1. From germline, CDR1 is LNHDA and CDR2 SQIVND (reference sequence). The length of the CDR3 is 14 residues. With V trimmed by 6 bases and J by 4 bases, 8 bases remained unmatched. The CDR3 nucleotides are TGTGCCAGTAGCTGGGGGACAGAGGGCACTGAAGCTTTCTTT. This translates into CASSWGTEGTEAFF.

In its sample, this clone was seen a few times. The chain links TRBV6-5 to TRBJ2-4; D possibly corresponds to TRBD2 (5 bases). This CDR3 comprises 14 residues. V was clipped by 2 bases and J by 5 bases, with 10 bases between them. The germline gives CDR1 MNHEY, CDR2 SVGAGI. CDR3 amino acids: CASSYRGLENIQYF. In nucleotides, the CDR3 is TGTGCCAGCAGTTACCGAGGACTCGAAAACATTCAGTACTTC.

This clone is a singleton in its sample. V usage is TRBV7-8 and J usage is TRBJ2-1; possible D gene TRBD2, 5 bases. Germline CDR1 and CDR2: SGHVS and FQNEAQ. The CDR3 extends over 15 amino acids. V lost 1 base and J lost 8, with 15 bases in between. The chain's CDR3 is CASSLVKGVWDEQFF. The CDR3 nucleotides are TGTGCCAGCAGCTTAGTTAAGGGAGTATGGGATGAGCAGTTCTTC.

This clone was observed a handful of times. The rearrangement uses TRBV27 and TRBJ1-6; D is uncertain. CDR3 length: 12 amino acids. V was clipped by 3 bases and J by 7 bases, with 4 bases between them. Germline V gene lookup returns CDR1 MNHEY and CDR2 SMNVEV (reference sequence). The CDR3 loop reads CASSFSNSPLHF. CDR3 DNA: TGTGCCAGCAGTTTCTCCAATTCACCCCTCCACTTT.

This sequence joins TRBV6-5 and TRBJ1-2; 8 nucleotides match TRBD1. The CDR3 is 15 residues long. The V gene's germline CDR1 is MNHEY and CDR2 SVGAGI. V lost 0 bases, J lost 5 bases, and 5 bases stayed unmatched. The CDR3, as DNA: TGTGCCAGCAGTTACTCCAGGGGGCTTTGGTATGGCTACACCTTC. Protein product: CASSYSRGLWYGYTF.

This clone appeared a few times. This chain connects TRBV5-1 to TRBJ1-2, with D possibly being TRBD1 (5 bases). The CDR3 spans 13 residues. Trimming left V 1 base short and J 8 bases short, with 12 bases between. Germline values: CDR1 SGHRS, CDR2 YFSETQ. In nucleotides, the CDR3 is TGCGCCAGCAGCTTGACAGGCTCGCTCGGCTACACCTTC. The encoded protein is CASSLTGSLGYTF.

The chain is built from TRBV18 and TRBJ2-1, with 10 nucleotides matching TRBD1. The CDR3 contains 15 residues. The germline gives CDR1 KGHSH, CDR2 LQKENI. V shed 3 bases, J shed 3 bases, and the junction held 2 bases outside the gene matches. This CDR3 is CASSPGQGSYNEQFF. Here the CDR3 DNA reads TGTGCCAGCTCACCGGGACAGGGGAGCTACAATGAGCAGTTCTTC.

J is TRBJ2-5 and V is TRBV6-5; D is possibly TRBD2 (7 bases). The tail of the sequence fits TRBJ2-7 better, so the J call may be wrong. Germline loops: CDR1 MNHEY, CDR2 SVGAGI. CDR3 size: 16 residues. The CDR3 loop reads CASSYSKRGASYEQYF. Here the CDR3 DNA reads TGTGCCAGCAGTTACTCGAAACGGGGGGCCTCCTACGAGCAGTACTTC.

This clone was counted a single time. The chain combines TRBV4-1 with TRBJ1-2; TRBD1 aligns across 8 bases. There are 15 residues in the CDR3. The V and J ends lost 0 bases and 7 bases, in that order; junction bases with no gene match: 7. Germline values: CDR1 MGHRA, CDR2 YSYEKL. CDR3 bases: TGCGCCAGCAGCCAAGACGGACAGGGTAAGGTTGGCTACACCTTC. Protein product: CASSQDGQGKVGYTF.

The chain joins TRBV27 to TRBJ1-1; 7 positions agree with TRBD1. Germline trimming cut 7 bases from V and 5 bases from J; bases unmatched to any gene: 7. Germline CDR1 and CDR2: MNHEY and SMNVEV (reference sequence). CDR3 length: 13 amino acids. For the CDR3, the DNA is TGTGCCAGCACGACAGGGTCTGGAACTGAAGCTTTCTTT. Amino acids: CASTTGSGTEAFF.

For this clone: One junction end does not reproduce the germline sequence, and a read error may be involved. The rearrangement uses TRBV15 and TRBJ1-2; D not resolved. Germline V lookup: CDR1 LNHNV, CDR2 YYDKDF (reference sequence). This CDR3 has 13 amino acids. The CDR3 nucleotides read TGTGCCACCAGCAGAGGCAGTTACTATGGCCACACCTTC. It codes for CATSRGSYYGHTF.

The genes are TRBV13 and TRBJ1-4; weak D call: TRBD1 (5 bases). Trimming pared 4 bases from V and 0 bases from J, leaving 6 bases between. In germline, CDR1 is PRHDT, CDR2 FYEKMQ (reference sequence). The CDR3 is 14 amino acids. CDR3 sequence (DNA): TGTGCCAGCAGCTCGACAGCAACTAATGAAAAACTGTTTTTT. Protein product: CASSSTATNEKLFF.

This clone was observed a handful of times. J is TRBJ2-2 and V is TRBV7-7; D unclear. V lost 6 bases and J 0 bases, leaving 8 bases between the germline ends. The CDR3 length is 14 residues. Germline V gives CDR1 SSHAT, CDR2 FNYEAQ (reference sequence). The CDR3 DNA follows: TGTGCCAGCAGTCCATCAGCGAACACCGGGGAGCTGTTTTTT. Its protein is CASSPSANTGELFF.

Of note for this clone: Germline is not matched at one junction end, which may reflect a read error. The CDR3 nucleotides read TGTTCCAGCAGCGAAAACAGGGATCTTTACGAGCAGTACTTC. Encoded protein: CSSSENRDLYEQYF. This chain joins TRBV7-9 and TRBJ2-7; D is perhaps TRBD1 (6 bases). Germline-derived CDR1 and CDR2 are SEHNR and FQNEAQ (reference sequence). The CDR3 covers 14 residues.

CDR3 residues: CASSVWEYQETQYF. In DNA form, the CDR3 reads TGTGCCAGCAGTGTGTGGGAGTACCAAGAGACCCAGTACTTC. The chain combines TRBV2 with TRBJ2-5; TRBD2 is a possible D gene (5 bases). This CDR3 region has 14 residues. The germline V gene has CDR1 SNHLY and CDR2 FYNNEI. The germline V and J ends were trimmed by 4 bases and 0 bases, with 9 bases remaining between them.

Notes on this clone: The junction and the germline gene differ at one end; a read error may be behind it. This rearrangement joins TRBV4-1 to TRBJ1-6; D is unresolved. The CDR3 totals 17 residues. Germline-derived CDR1 and CDR2 are MGHRA and YSYEKL. The CDR3 DNA follows: TGCGCCAGCAGCCAAGGCCCTGCTCCCGCGGATTATTCACCCCTCCTCTTT. This encodes CASSQGPAPADYSPLLF.

This clone was recorded a few times. The V and J genes are TRBV7-3 and TRBJ2-3; tentatively, D is TRBD2 (6 bases). The V and J ends lost 2 bases and 5 bases respectively, with 8 bases between them. Germline V gene lookup returns CDR1 SGHTA and CDR2 FQGTGA. The CDR3 runs to 13 residues. Written as DNA, the CDR3 is TGTGCCAGCAGCTTAGGTAGCGGAGATACGCAGTATTTT. Translating gives CASSLGSGDTQYF.

The chain recombines TRBV5-8 with TRBJ1-2; a weak D match, TRBD1 (6 bases). Germline V gives CDR1 SGHTS, CDR2 YDEGEE. The CDR3 length is 13 residues. CDR3 protein: CARQEDTPYGYTF. The CDR3, as DNA: TGTGCGAGACAGGAAGACACTCCCTATGGCTACACCTTC.

This clone was detected once. The chain combines TRBV7-8 with TRBJ2-5, with D hard to call. Trimming cost V 6 bases and J 5 bases, with 19 bases left between them. Germline lookup yields CDR1 SGHVS and CDR2 FQNEAQ. This CDR3 is 15 amino acids long. The CDR3 here is CASSHSRWRPETQYF. Written as DNA, the CDR3 is TGTGCCAGCAGTCACTCCCGGTGGCGGCCTGAGACCCAGTACTTC.

This clone appeared once. The chain combines TRBV12-5 with TRBJ2-3, with 9 positions matching TRBD2. The CDR3 is made up of 17 amino acids. V gave up 0 bases and J gave up 4 bases; unmatched junction bases: 8. Germline values: CDR1 LGHNT, CDR2 FRNRAP. CDR3 sequence (DNA): TGTGCTAGTGGTTTGGTACAGGGCGGGGGGGCCGCAGATACGCAGTATTTT. Its translation is CASGLVQGGGAADTQYF.

This clone showed up just a few times. The rearrangement uses TRBV6-5 and TRBJ1-1, with D unclear. Looked up from germline, CDR1 is MNHEY and CDR2 is SVGAGI. With 2 bases removed from V and 1 base from J, the gap between germline ends came to 8 bases. This CDR3 spans 14 amino acids. The CDR3 protein is CASSYERTNTEAFF. The CDR3 DNA is TGTGCCAGCAGTTACGAGCGGACGAACACTGAAGCTTTCTTT.

CDR3 protein: CASRSPTEAFF. The DNA for the CDR3 is TGTGCCAGCAGGAGTCCAACTGAAGCTTTCTTT. The chain recombines TRBV6-6 with TRBJ1-1; D unresolved. This CDR3 region has 11 residues. Between the trimmed V and J ends, which lost 6 bases and 5 bases, there was a span of 7 bases. CDR1 and CDR2 from the germline V gene are MNHNY and SVGAGI (reference sequence).

The chain combines TRBV7-2 with TRBJ2-7; TRBD1 matches 7 bases. CDR1 is SGHTA, CDR2 FQGNSA, per germline. The CDR3 runs to 13 residues. V was pared by 5 bases and J by 2 bases, with 3 bases of the junction left unmatched. Here the CDR3 reads CASSVDRTYEQYF. CDR3 bases: TGTGCCAGCAGCGTGGACAGGACCTACGAGCAGTACTTC.

V usage is TRBV19 and J usage is TRBJ2-3; TRBD2 matches at 7 bases. V dropped 3 bases and J dropped 6; count of bases not matched to a gene: 3. Germline CDR1 is LNHDA and CDR2 is SQIVND (reference sequence). The CDR3 totals 13 residues. DNA of the CDR3: TGTGCCAGTAGTATGGCAGCGGGGGATACGCAGTATTTT. As protein: CASSMAAGDTQYF.

The gene calls are TRBV28 and TRBJ2-7; 9 bases agree with TRBD1. This CDR3 region has 15 residues. Germline CDR1 MDHEN, CDR2 SYDVKM. The J segment lost 6 bases and the V segment lost 6 bases, leaving 12 bases of the junction unmatched. The DNA of the CDR3 is TGTGCCAGCAGCACCCCGGGACAGGGAGGGGGCGAGCAGTACTTC. As protein: CASSTPGQGGGEQYF.